The 9 T cell receptor beta chains below all came from one sample that was sequenced in a study of Graves' ophthalmopathy and Graves' hyperthyroidism. Transcripts of RNA were the source for amplifying TCR beta CDR3 regions. Amplification began with first-round RT-PCR using HTBI primers, then second-round multiplex PCR was performed. MiXCR, run by TCRdb on the multiplex PCR reads, gives a single entry per CDR3 protein. The sample lists some 400,000 distinct CDR3 sequences; about 17% were seen once. The sample comprised peripheral blood. The receptor source for this set is a woman aged 18-30 years with Graves' ophthalmopathy.

This clonotype was recorded a few times. The CDR3, as DNA: TGTGCCAGCAGTTTATTCGTCGGGACAGGGATCGGGGCGAGCAATCAGCCCCAGCATTTT. It is translated as CASSLFVGTGIGASNQPQHF. J is TRBJ1-5 and V is TRBV27; 9 bases align to TRBD1. From germline, CDR1 is MNHEY and CDR2 SMNVEV (reference sequence). The V segment lost 1 base and the J segment 1 base; nucleotides outside the gene matches: 14. The CDR3 spans 20 residues.

This clonotype was counted many times. V and J are TRBV2 and TRBJ2-2; TRBD1 matches 8 bases. The V gene's germline CDR1 is SNHLY and CDR2 FYNNEI. This CDR3 is 14 amino acids long. Trimming removed 7 bases from V and 7 bases from J; junction bases left unmatched: 8. The CDR3: CASISRGRYGELFF. CDR3 nucleotides: TGTGCCAGCATCAGCAGGGGGCGATACGGGGAGCTGTTTTTT.

This clonotype was detected many times. The chain combines TRBV10-3 with TRBJ1-2; TRBD1 matches 7 bases. The germline gives CDR1 ENHRY, CDR2 SYGVKD. The CDR3 extends over 14 amino acids. The junction had 9 bases not matched to a gene; V was cut back by 7 bases and J by 4 bases. CDR3 in amino acids: CAIKRQGTPYGYTF. The CDR3 DNA is TGTGCCATCAAGAGACAGGGAACTCCCTATGGCTACACCTTC.

This clonotype was observed many times. The chain uses TRBV6-5 and TRBJ2-5; 9 bases are shared with TRBD2. Germline V gene data show CDR1 as MNHEY and CDR2 as SVGAGI. The CDR3 sequence is 15 residues long. The junction had 3 bases not matched to a gene; V was cut back by 0 bases and J by 4 bases. The CDR3 reads CASSYSVSGGETQYF. The CDR3 nucleotides read TGTGCCAGCAGTTACTCGGTTAGCGGGGGAGAGACCCAGTACTTC.

In this sample, this clonotype turned up many times. The CDR3 protein is CASSEDNYSGNTIYF. For the CDR3, the DNA is TGCGCCAGCAGTGAGGACAATTACTCTGGAAACACCATATATTTT. The chain employs TRBV10-1 and TRBJ1-3; D remains ambiguous. Germline V gene lookup returns CDR1 WNHNN and CDR2 SYGVQD (reference sequence). The CDR3 covers 15 residues. V lost 2 bases, J lost 0 bases, and 8 bases lay in between.

This chain uses TRBV6-1 with TRBJ1-1; a weak D match, TRBD1 (6 bases). The germline CDR1 and CDR2 sequences are MNHNS and SASEGT. The V end lost 11 bases, the J end lost 4 bases, and 17 bases lay between the germline ends. The CDR3 totals 13 residues. The CDR3 loop is CAGQGGVGTEAFF. The CDR3 DNA sequence: TGTGCCGGACAAGGGGGGGTTGGCACTGAAGCTTTCTTT.

The genes are TRBV24-1 and TRBJ1-1; 11 positions match TRBD1. CDR3 length: 15 amino acids. Germline CDR1 is KGHDR and CDR2 is SFDVKD. V was pared by 3 bases and J by 4 bases, with 3 bases of the junction left unmatched. DNA of the CDR3: TGTGCCACCAGTGATCCCGGGACAGGGGGCACTGAAGCTTTCTTT. This translates into CATSDPGTGGTEAFF.

The J gene is TRBJ2-7, the V gene TRBV7-2; TRBD2 aligns across 7 bases. CDR3 length: 13 amino acids. The V gene's germline CDR1 is SGHTA and CDR2 FQGNSA. V shed 1 base and J 5 bases; nucleotides not matched to a gene: 2. The CDR3 spells CASSLVGGDEQYF. The DNA for the CDR3 is TGTGCCAGCAGCTTAGTGGGGGGGGACGAGCAGTACTTC.

This clonotype was recorded many times. This sequence joins TRBV6-5 and TRBJ1-3; D unclear. The CDR3 contains 17 residues. Germline V gene lookup returns CDR1 MNHEY and CDR2 SVGAGI. V was shortened by 0 bases and J by 1 base, with 13 bases between the two germline ends. The CDR3 DNA follows: TGTGCCAGCAGTTACTCCCGAGCCCGCCTATCTGGAAACACCATATATTTT. Translated, it gives CASSYSRARLSGNTIYF.